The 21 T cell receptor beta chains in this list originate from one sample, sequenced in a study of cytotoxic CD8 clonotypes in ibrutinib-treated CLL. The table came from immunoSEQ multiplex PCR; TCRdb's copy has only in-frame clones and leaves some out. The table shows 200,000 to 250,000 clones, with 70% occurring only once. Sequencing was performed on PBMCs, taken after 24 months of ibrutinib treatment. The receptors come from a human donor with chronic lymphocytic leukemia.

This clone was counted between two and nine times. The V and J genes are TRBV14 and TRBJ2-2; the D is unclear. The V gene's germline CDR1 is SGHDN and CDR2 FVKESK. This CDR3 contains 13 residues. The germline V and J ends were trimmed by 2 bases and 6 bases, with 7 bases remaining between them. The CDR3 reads CASSQFVSGELFF. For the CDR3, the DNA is TGTGCCAGCAGCCAATTCGTGTCCGGGGAGCTGTTTTTT.

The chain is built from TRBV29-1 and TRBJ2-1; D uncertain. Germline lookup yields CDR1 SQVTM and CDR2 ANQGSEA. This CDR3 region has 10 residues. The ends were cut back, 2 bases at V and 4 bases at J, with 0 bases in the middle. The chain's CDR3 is CSVEYNEQFF. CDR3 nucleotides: TGCAGCGTTGAATACAATGAGCAGTTCTTC.

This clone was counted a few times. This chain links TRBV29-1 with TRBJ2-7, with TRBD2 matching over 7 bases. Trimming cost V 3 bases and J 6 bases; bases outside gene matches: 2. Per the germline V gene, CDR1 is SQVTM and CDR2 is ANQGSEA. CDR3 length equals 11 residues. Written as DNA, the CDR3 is TGCAGCGTTGATGGGGGGGGCGAGCAGTACTTC. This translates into CSVDGGGEQYF.

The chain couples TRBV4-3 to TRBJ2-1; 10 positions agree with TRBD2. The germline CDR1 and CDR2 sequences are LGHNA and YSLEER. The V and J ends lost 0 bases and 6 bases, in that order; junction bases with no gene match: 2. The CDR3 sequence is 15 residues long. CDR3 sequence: CASSQDGLAANEQFF. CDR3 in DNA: TGCGCCAGCAGCCAAGATGGACTAGCGGCCAATGAGCAGTTCTTC.

This CDR3 reads CAWSLTTGGYGYTF. CDR3 nucleotide sequence: TGTGCCTGGAGCTTAACTACAGGGGGCTATGGCTACACCTTC. The rearrangement links TRBV30 to TRBJ1-2; 8 positions match TRBD1. Germline CDR1 is GTSNPN and CDR2 is SVGIG (reference sequence). The CDR3 consists of 14 residues. V lost 3 bases and J lost 4; bases outside the gene matches: 7.

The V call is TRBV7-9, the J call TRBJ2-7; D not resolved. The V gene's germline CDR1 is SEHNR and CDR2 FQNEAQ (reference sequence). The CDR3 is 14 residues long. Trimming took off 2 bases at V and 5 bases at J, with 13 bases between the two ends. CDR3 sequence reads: CASSLINYFNEQYF. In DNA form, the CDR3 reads TGTGCCAGCAGCTTAATAAACTACTTCAACGAGCAGTACTTC.

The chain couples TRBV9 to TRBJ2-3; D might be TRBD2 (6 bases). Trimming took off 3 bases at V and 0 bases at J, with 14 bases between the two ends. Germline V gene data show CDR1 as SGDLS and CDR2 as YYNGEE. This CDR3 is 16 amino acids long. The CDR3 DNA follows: TGTGCCAGCAGCGAAGAGAGCGGGCGTAGCACAGATACGCAGTATTTT. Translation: CASSEESGRSTDTQYF.

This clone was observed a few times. In DNA form, the CDR3 reads TGTGCCAGCAGTCGACAGGGGGCCGCTGAAGCTTTCTTT. Translated, it gives CASSRQGAAEAFF. The chain is built from TRBV25-1 and TRBJ1-1; 10 positions agree with TRBD1. V lost 5 bases, J lost 6 bases, and 3 bases stayed unmatched. CDR1 is MGHDK, CDR2 SYGVNS, per germline. The CDR3 has 13 residues. Full variable domain (missing parts from reference TRBV25-1 and TRBJ1-1): EADIYQTPRYLVIGTGKKITLECSQTMGHDKMYWYQQDPGMELHLIHYSYGVNSTEKGDLSSESTVSRIRTEHFPLTLESARPSHTSQYLCASSRQGAAEAFFGQGTRLTVV.

The CDR3 protein is CASSEFFNEQFF. CDR3 in DNA: TGTGCCAGCAGTGAATTTTTCAATGAGCAGTTCTTC. This rearrangement joins TRBV6-1 to TRBJ2-1, with no clear D. There are 12 residues in the CDR3. Germline CDR1 and CDR2: MNHNS and SASEGT. V lost 2 bases, J lost 6 bases, and 5 bases lay in between.

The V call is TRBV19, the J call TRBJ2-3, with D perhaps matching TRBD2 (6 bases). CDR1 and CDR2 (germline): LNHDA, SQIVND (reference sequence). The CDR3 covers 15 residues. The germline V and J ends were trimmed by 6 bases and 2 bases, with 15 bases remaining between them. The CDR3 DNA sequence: TGTGCCAGTAGGGGTTTGCTAGCGCCCACAGATACGCAGTATTTT. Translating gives CASRGLLAPTDTQYF.

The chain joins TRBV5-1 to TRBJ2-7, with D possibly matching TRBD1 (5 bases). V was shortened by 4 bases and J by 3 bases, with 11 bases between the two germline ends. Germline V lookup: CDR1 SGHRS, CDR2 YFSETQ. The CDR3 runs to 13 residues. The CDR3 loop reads CASSLRDSYEQYF. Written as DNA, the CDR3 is TGCGCCAGCAGCCTCCGAGACAGCTACGAGCAGTACTTC. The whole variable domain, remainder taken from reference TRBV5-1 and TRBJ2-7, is KAGVTQTPRYLIKTRGQQVTLSCSPISGHRSVSWYQQTPGQGLQFLFEYFSETQRNKGNFPGRFSGRQFSNSRSEMNVSTLELGDSALYLCASSLRDSYEQYFGPGTRLTVT.

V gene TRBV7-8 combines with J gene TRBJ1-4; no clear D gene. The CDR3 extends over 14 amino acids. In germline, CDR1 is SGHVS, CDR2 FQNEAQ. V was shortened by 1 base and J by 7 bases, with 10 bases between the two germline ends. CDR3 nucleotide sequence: TGTGCCAGCAGCTTAGATTTGGGAGGTGAAAAACTGTTTTTT. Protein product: CASSLDLGGEKLFF.

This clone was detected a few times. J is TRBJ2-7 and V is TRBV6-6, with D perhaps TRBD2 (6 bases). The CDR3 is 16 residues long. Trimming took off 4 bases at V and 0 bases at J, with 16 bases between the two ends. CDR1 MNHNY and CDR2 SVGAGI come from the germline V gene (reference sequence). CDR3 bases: TGTGCCAGCAGTTTCTATCGACTAGGCGCCTCCTACGAGCAGTACTTC. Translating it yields CASSFYRLGASYEQYF.

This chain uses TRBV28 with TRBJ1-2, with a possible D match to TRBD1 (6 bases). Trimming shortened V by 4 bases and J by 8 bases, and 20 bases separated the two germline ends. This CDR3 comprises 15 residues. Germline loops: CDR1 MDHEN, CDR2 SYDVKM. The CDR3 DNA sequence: TGTGCCAGCAGTTCCCCCCTCAGGGGTGGCTCCGGCTACACCTTC. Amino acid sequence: CASSSPLRGGSGYTF.

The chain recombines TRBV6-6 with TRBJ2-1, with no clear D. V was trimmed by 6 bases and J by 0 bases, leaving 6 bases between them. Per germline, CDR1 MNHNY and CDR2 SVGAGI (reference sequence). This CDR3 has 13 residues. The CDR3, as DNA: TGTGCCAGCAGCTCCGTCTCCTACAATGAGCAGTTCTTC. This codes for CASSSVSYNEQFF.

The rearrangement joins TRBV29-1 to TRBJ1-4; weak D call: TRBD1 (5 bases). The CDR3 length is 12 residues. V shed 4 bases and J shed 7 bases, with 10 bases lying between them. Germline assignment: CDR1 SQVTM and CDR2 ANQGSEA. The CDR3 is CSVAAGSEKLFF. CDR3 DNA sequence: TGCAGCGTTGCGGCAGGGAGTGAAAAACTGTTTTTT.

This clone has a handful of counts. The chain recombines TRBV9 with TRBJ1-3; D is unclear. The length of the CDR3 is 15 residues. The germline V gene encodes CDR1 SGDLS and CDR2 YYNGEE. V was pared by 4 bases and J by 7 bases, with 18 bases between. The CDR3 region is CASSPTHRALNTIYF. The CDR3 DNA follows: TGTGCCAGCAGCCCTACCCATAGGGCCCTCAACACCATATATTTT.

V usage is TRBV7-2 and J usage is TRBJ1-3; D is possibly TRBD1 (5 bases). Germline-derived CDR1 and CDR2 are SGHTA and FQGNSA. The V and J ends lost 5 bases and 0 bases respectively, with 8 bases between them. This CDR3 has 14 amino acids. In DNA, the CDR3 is TGTGCCAGCAGCACGGGACTCTCTGGAAACACCATATATTTT. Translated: CASSTGLSGNTIYF.

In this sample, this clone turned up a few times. The CDR3 DNA follows: TGCGCCAGCAGCCCGCGGGACAGGGGTTCTTATGGCTACACCTTC. This sequence encodes CASSPRDRGSYGYTF. The V call is TRBV5-1, the J call TRBJ1-2, with 10 bases lining up with TRBD1. The ends lost 4 bases at V and 5 bases at J; junction bases unmatched: 8. This CDR3 is 15 amino acids long. Germline-derived CDR1 and CDR2 are SGHRS and YFSETQ.

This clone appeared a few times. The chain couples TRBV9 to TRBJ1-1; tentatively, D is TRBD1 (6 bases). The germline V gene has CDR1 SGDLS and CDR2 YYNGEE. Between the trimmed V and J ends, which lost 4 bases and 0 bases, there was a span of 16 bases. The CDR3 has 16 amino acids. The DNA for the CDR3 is TGTGCCAGCAGCATCACAGGGAACCCAATGAACACTGAAGCTTTCTTT. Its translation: CASSITGNPMNTEAFF.

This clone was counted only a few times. CDR3 DNA: TGTGCCAGCAGCTTCGTCTCAGGTAGCTCCTACGAGCAGTACTTC. It yields the protein CASSFVSGSSYEQYF. This rearrangement joins TRBV7-9 to TRBJ2-7, with unresolved D. V was pared by 3 bases and J by 0 bases, with 12 bases between. The germline V gene has CDR1 SEHNR and CDR2 FQNEAQ (reference sequence). The CDR3 has 15 amino acids.